Listed here are 8 T cell receptor beta chains from one sample, sequenced in a study of radiotherapy plus CTLA-4 blockade in lung cancer. Profiling relied on immunoSEQ multiplex PCR, and the TCRdb table lists in-frame clones only, not all of them. The table records about 100,000 clones, around four fifths of them present only once. The sequenced sample was peripheral blood, obtained from a patient treated with radiotherapy plus ipilimumab. These receptors originate from a human donor with non-small cell lung cancer who had stable disease on radiotherapy plus ipilimumab.

This clone has a handful of counts. The chain couples TRBV7-9 to TRBJ2-7, with D maybe TRBD1 (6 bases). The CDR3 has 14 residues. Trimming shortened V by 2 bases and J by 1 base, and 9 bases separated the two germline ends. The germline V gene encodes CDR1 SEHNR and CDR2 FQNEAQ (reference sequence). CDR3 in amino acids: CASSLTGLSYEQYF. CDR3 nucleotide sequence: TGTGCCAGCAGCTTAACAGGGTTATCCTACGAGCAGTACTTC.

J is TRBJ2-5 and V is TRBV7-2; 10 bases agree with TRBD1. The germline CDR1 and CDR2 sequences are SGHTA and FQGNSA. The CDR3 runs 14 residues. V was clipped by 3 bases and J by 5 bases; unmatched bases: 3. The CDR3 bases are TGTGCCAGCAGCTTCAGGACAGGGGGGGAGACCCAGTACTTC. Protein sequence: CASSFRTGGETQYF. Full variable domain (outside the CDR3, taken from reference TRBV7-2 and TRBJ2-5): GAGVSQSPSNKVTEKGKDVELRCDPISGHTALYWYRQSLGQGLEFLIYFQGNSAPDKSGLPSDRFSAERTGGSVSTLTIQRTQQEDSAVYLCASSFRTGGETQYFGPGTRLLVL.

The rearrangement joins TRBV10-1 to TRBJ2-2, with TRBD2 matching over 9 bases. Unmatched junction bases numbered 5, after V lost 0 bases and J lost 3 bases. The CDR3 extends over 17 amino acids. CDR1 is WNHNN, CDR2 SYGVQD, per germline (reference sequence). In nucleotides, the CDR3 is TGCGCCAGCAGTGAGTCGGAACTAGCGGGCGACACCGGGGAGCTGTTTTTT. Its translation: CASSESELAGDTGELFF.

This chain uses TRBV7-8 with TRBJ2-7, with D tentatively TRBD1 (6 bases). The V gene lost 4 bases and the J gene lost 3 bases, with 10 bases spanning the gap. Germline loops: CDR1 SGHVS, CDR2 FQNEAQ. This CDR3 contains 13 residues. The CDR3 spells CASSSRTVYEQYF. CDR3 nucleotide sequence: TGTGCCAGCAGCTCGCGGACAGTCTACGAGCAGTACTTC.

The rearrangement links TRBV4-1 to TRBJ2-1; D not certain. The germline V gene encodes CDR1 MGHRA and CDR2 YSYEKL. This CDR3 has 14 amino acids. Trimming took off 2 bases at V and 11 bases at J, with 16 bases between the two ends. CDR3 bases: TGCGCCAGCAGCCAACCTACCGCTGGGCCCCAGCAGTTCTTC. It yields the protein CASSQPTAGPQQFF.

The genes are TRBV28 and TRBJ2-7, with D maybe TRBD2 (5 bases). V was pared by 8 bases and J by 2 bases, with 22 bases between. Germline-derived CDR1 and CDR2 are MDHEN and SYDVKM. The CDR3 is 16 amino acids. The chain's CDR3 is CASGRQVARLTYEQYF. The CDR3 region has the DNA TGTGCCAGCGGACGCCAGGTAGCGCGATTAACCTACGAGCAGTACTTC.

This sequence joins TRBV29-1 and TRBJ2-1; 14 positions match TRBD2. Germline trimming cut 1 base from V and 0 bases from J; bases unmatched to any gene: 8. The germline gives CDR1 SQVTM, CDR2 ANQGSEA. CDR3 length: 19 amino acids. Written as DNA, the CDR3 is TGCAGCGTTGAAGGGGGCCCAGGGACTAGCGGGAGCTCCTACAATGAGCAGTTCTTC. Its translation is CSVEGGPGTSGSSYNEQFF.

Only a few counts were recorded for this clone. The chain uses TRBV15 and TRBJ1-5; D is perhaps TRBD1 (6 bases). V lost 8 bases and J 6 bases, leaving 11 bases between the germline ends. The CDR3 length is 12 residues. Germline CDR1 is LNHNV and CDR2 is YYDKDF (reference sequence). This CDR3 is CATGVGAQPQHF. CDR3 in DNA: TGTGCCACCGGGGTGGGGGCTCAGCCCCAGCATTTT. Variable domain in full (rest from reference TRBV15 and TRBJ1-5): DAMVIQNPRYQVTQFGKPVTLSCSQTLNHNVMYWYQQKSSQAPKLLFHYYDKDFNNEADTPDNFQSRRPNTSFCFLDIRSPGLGDTAMYLCATGVGAQPQHFGDGTRLSIL.